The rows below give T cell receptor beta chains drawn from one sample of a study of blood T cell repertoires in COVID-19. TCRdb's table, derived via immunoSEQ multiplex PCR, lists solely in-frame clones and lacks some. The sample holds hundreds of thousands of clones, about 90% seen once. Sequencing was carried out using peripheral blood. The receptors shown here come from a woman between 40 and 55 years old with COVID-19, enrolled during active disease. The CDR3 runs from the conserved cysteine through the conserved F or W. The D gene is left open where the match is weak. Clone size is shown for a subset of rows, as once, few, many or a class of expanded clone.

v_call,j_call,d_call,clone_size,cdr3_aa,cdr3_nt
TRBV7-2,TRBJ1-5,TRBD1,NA,CASSGGQFPNQPQHF,TGTGCCAGCAGCGGGGGACAGTTTCCCAATCAGCCCCAGCATTTT
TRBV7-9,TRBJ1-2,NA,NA,CASSTGGHPYGYTF,TGTGCCAGCAGCACGGGGGGGCACCCCTATGGCTACACCTTC
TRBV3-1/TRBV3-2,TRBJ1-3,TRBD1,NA,CASSQVKGGQGATGNTIYF,TGTGCCAGCAGCCAAGTCAAGGGGGGACAGGGGGCGACTGGAAACACCATATATTTT
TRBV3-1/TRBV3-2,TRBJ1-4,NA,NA,CASSLPTGRGNEKLFF,TGTGCCAGCAGCCTACCTACGGGGAGAGGTAATGAAAAACTGTTTTTT
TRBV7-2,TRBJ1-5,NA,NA,CASSLDISYNQPQHF,TGTGCCAGCAGCTTAGATATCAGTTACAATCAGCCCCAGCATTTT
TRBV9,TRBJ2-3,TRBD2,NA,CASSDSGRGSDTQYF,TGTGCCAGCAGCGACAGCGGGAGGGGTTCCGATACGCAGTATTTT
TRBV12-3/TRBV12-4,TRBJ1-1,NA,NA,CASSLAWGAEAFF,TGTGCCAGCAGTTTAGCTTGGGGGGCTGAAGCTTTCTTT
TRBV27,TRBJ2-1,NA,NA,CASSFLRGNDNEQFF,TGTGCCAGCAGTTTCCTTCGCGGGAATGATAATGAGCAGTTCTTC
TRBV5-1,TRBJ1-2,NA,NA,CASSSNRVGVNYGYTF,TGCGCCAGCAGCTCCAACAGGGTTGGGGTTAACTATGGCTACACCTTC
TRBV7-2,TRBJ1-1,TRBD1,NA,CASSLDRGATEAFF,TGTGCCAGCAGCCTCGACAGGGGAGCCACTGAAGCTTTCTTT
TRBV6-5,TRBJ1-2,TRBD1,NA,CASNEGAAVGGYTF,TGTGCCAGCAACGAGGGGGCGGCGGTAGGTGGCTACACCTTC
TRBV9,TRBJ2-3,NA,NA,CASSVRVGGDTQYF,TGTGCCAGCAGCGTGAGGGTGGGGGGAGATACGCAGTATTTT
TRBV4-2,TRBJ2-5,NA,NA,CASSQSLASAQETQYF,TGTGCCAGCAGCCAATCCCTTGCTAGCGCCCAAGAGACCCAGTACTTC
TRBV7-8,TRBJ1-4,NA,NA,CASSLGGAVEKLFF,TGTGCCAGCAGCTTGGGGGGGGCGGTTGAAAAACTGTTTTTT
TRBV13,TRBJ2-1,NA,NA,CASSPPRRGIRTYNEQFF,TGTGCCAGCAGCCCACCTAGACGGGGGATTAGAACCTACAATGAGCAGTTCTTC
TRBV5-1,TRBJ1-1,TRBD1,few,CASSQSTGGEAFF,TGCGCCAGCAGCCAATCGACAGGGGGTGAAGCTTTCTTT
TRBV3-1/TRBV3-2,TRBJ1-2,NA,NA,CASSANSRPTYGYTF,TGTGCCAGCAGCGCAAATTCTAGGCCCACCTATGGCTACACCTTC
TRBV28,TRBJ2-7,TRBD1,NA,CASSPTGAVVYEQYF,TGTGCCAGCAGTCCTACAGGGGCCGTCGTCTACGAGCAGTACTTC
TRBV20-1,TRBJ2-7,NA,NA,CSASNEVLQYF,TGCAGTGCTAGTAATGAGGTGCTTCAGTACTTC
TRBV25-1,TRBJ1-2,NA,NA,CASSDPPGYGYTF,TGTGCCAGCAGTGACCCTCCAGGGTATGGCTACACCTTC
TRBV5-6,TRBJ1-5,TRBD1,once,CASSTGQLNQPQHF,TGTGCCAGCAGCACGGGACAGCTCAATCAGCCCCAGCATTTT
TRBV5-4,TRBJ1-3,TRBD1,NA,CASSSDRGQNSGNTIYF,TGTGCCAGCAGCTCGGATAGGGGGCAGAACTCTGGAAACACCATATATTTT
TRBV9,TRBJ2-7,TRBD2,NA,CASSVGGGFSYEQYF,TGTGCCAGCAGCGTAGGCGGGGGGTTCTCCTACGAGCAGTACTTC
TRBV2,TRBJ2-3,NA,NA,CASSGRGAVDTQYF,TGTGCCAGCAGTGGTCGCGGAGCCGTCGATACGCAGTATTTT
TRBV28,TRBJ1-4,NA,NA,CASSAGAQGFEKLFF,TGTGCCAGCAGTGCAGGGGCGCAGGGATTCGAAAAACTGTTTTTT
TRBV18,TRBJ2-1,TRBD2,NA,CASSPPSGGYNEQFF,TGTGCCAGCTCACCACCGAGCGGGGGGTACAATGAGCAGTTCTTC
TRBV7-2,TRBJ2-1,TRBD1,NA,CASSLQGAYNEQFF,TGTGCCAGCAGCTTACAGGGGGCCTACAATGAGCAGTTCTTC
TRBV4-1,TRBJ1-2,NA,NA,CASSQDPGQGYRGYTF,TGCGCCAGCAGCCAAGATCCGGGACAAGGATATCGTGGCTACACCTTC
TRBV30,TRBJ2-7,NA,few,CAWSDGLTYEQYF,TGTGCCTGGAGCGATGGACTGACATACGAGCAGTACTTC
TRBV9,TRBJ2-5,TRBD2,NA,CASSAPGLAGKETQYF,TGTGCCAGCAGCGCACCGGGACTAGCGGGGAAAGAGACCCAGTACTTC
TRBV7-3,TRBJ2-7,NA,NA,CASSLGLHYEQYF,TGTGCCAGCAGTCTGGGACTGCACTACGAGCAGTACTTC
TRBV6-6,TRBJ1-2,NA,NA,CASTPRQEYGYTF,TGTGCCAGCACCCCGAGACAGGAGTATGGCTACACCTTC
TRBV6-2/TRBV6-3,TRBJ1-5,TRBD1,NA,CASSQPRRDSQYQPQHF,TGTGCCAGCAGCCAACCCCGCCGGGACAGCCAGTATCAGCCCCAGCATTTT
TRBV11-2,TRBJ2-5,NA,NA,CASSLEGLETQYF,TGTGCCAGCAGCTTAGAGGGGCTCGAGACCCAGTACTTC
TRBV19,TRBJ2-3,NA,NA,CASSILQGTDTQYF,TGTGCCAGTAGTATCCTTCAGGGAACAGATACGCAGTATTTT
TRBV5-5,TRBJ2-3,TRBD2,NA,CASSPSGLAGGTDTQYF,TGTGCCAGCAGCCCCTCGGGACTAGCGGGGGGGACAGATACGCAGTATTTT
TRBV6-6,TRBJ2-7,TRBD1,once,CASSYLDRDEQYF,TGTGCCAGCAGTTACCTGGACAGGGACGAGCAGTACTTC
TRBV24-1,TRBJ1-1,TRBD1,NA,CATTWTGRNTEAFF,TGTGCCACCACTTGGACAGGAAGGAACACTGAAGCTTTCTTT
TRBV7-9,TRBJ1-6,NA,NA,CASSLGQFNSPLHF,TGTGCCAGCAGCTTAGGCCAGTTCAATTCACCCCTCCACTTT
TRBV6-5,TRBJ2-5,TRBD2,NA,CASSFGREETQYF,TGTGCCAGCAGTTTCGGGAGGGAAGAGACCCAGTACTTC